The rows below give T cell receptor beta chains drawn from one sample of a study of T cell responses to AZD1222 COVID-19 vaccine. Only in-frame clones appear in the TCRdb table, and some are missing; sequencing was by immunoSEQ multiplex PCR. The sample has 120,000 to 150,000 clones; 93% are singletons. The specimen comprised peripheral blood, sampled on day 0 of AZD1222 vaccination. Receptors originate from an adult in good health. Each CDR3 is given with its conserved first and last residue. A D gene is named only where the DNA matches it firmly. Expanded clones get a size class; other rows say once, few or many, or leave the size out.

TRBD1 | TRBJ1-5 | TRBV27 | NA | TGTGCCAGCAGAGGACTGGGACAGGGGGCAAATCAGCCCCAGCATTTT | CASRGLGQGANQPQHF
TRBD1 | TRBJ1-1 | TRBV3-1/TRBV3-2 | NA | TGTGCCAGCAGCCACTCGGCAGGGGGGAACACTGAAGCTTTCTTT | CASSHSAGGNTEAFF
TRBD2 | TRBJ2-1 | TRBV5-1 | once | TGCGCCAGCAGCTCCTTAGCGGGAGGGCCGGGGTCCTACAATGAGCAGTTCTTC | CASSSLAGGPGSYNEQFF
NA | TRBJ2-1 | TRBV19 | NA | TGTGCCAGTAGTATTCTGGGCATTCTGGATGATGAGCAGTTCTTC | CASSILGILDDEQFF
NA | TRBJ1-5 | TRBV2 | NA | TGTGCCAGAGGACAGTTTAATAGCAATCAGCCCCAGCATTTT | CARGQFNSNQPQHF
NA | TRBJ2-1 | TRBV7-7 | NA | TGTGCTAGCAGCATAGCGCCCAACTCCTACAATGAGCAGTTCTTC | CASSIAPNSYNEQFF
TRBD1 | TRBJ1-2 | TRBV6-5 | once | TGTGCCAGCAGCCTACGGACAGGGGGGTATGGCTACACCTTC | CASSLRTGGYGYTF
NA | TRBJ1-5 | TRBV3-1/TRBV3-2 | once | TGTGCCAGCAGCCAAGATCGACAGCCCCAGCATTTT | CASSQDRQPQHF
NA | TRBJ2-1 | TRBV11-3 | NA | TGTGCCAGCTCCCCGCAGGGGTACAATGAGCAGTTCTTC | CASSPQGYNEQFF
TRBD1 | TRBJ1-1 | TRBV27 | NA | TGTGCCAGCAGTCCGACAGGGAGCGGTCGCAGTGGGACTGAAGCTTTCTTT | CASSPTGSGRSGTEAFF
TRBD1 | TRBJ1-3 | TRBV30 | NA | TGTGCCTGGAGTTCGGGACAGTTCTCTGGAAACACCATATATTTT | CAWSSGQFSGNTIYF
TRBD1 | TRBJ1-2 | TRBV19 | NA | TGTGCCAGTAGTATCTGGGACAGAAACTATGGCTACACCTTC | CASSIWDRNYGYTF
NA | TRBJ1-4 | TRBV9 | NA | TGTGCCAGCAGCGTAGGAATAGGGGATAATGAAAAACTGTTTTTT | CASSVGIGDNEKLFF
TRBD1 | TRBJ1-2 | TRBV5-1 | NA | TGCGCCAGCAGCTTGCGGGACAGGGACTATGGCTACACCTTC | CASSLRDRDYGYTF
TRBD1 | TRBJ1-1 | TRBV2 | once | TGTGCCAGCAGTGCGGGACAGGGCGTCGAAGCTTTCTTT | CASSAGQGVEAFF
NA | TRBJ2-7 | TRBV11-2 | NA | TGTGCCAGCAGCCCTACACCAAGCTCCTACGAGCAGTACTTC | CASSPTPSSYEQYF
TRBD1 | TRBJ2-2 | TRBV9 | NA | TGTGCCAGCAGCGTAGAGGCAAGGGGTGGCGGGACAGGGGCCGGGGAGCTGTTTTTT | CASSVEARGGGTGAGELFF
NA | TRBJ1-1 | TRBV9 | NA | TGTGCCAGCAGCGTAGACGGTTGGAACACTGAAGCTTTCTTT | CASSVDGWNTEAFF
TRBD1 | TRBJ1-1 | TRBV12-3/TRBV12-4 | few | TGTGCCAGCGGGGACAGCAAGAACACTGAAGCTTTCTTT | CASGDSKNTEAFF
NA | TRBJ2-2 | TRBV5-1 | NA | TGCGCCAGCAGCTTGGGACAGGTCACCACCGGGGAGCTGTTTTTT | CASSLGQVTTGELFF
NA | TRBJ1-1 | TRBV7-3 | NA | TGTGCCAGCAGCTTATTCCCGTACACTGAAGCTTTCTTT | CASSLFPYTEAFF
TRBD1 | TRBJ1-2 | TRBV5-6 | NA | TGTGCCAGCAGCTTAGGACAGGCGAACTATGGCTACACCTTC | CASSLGQANYGYTF
TRBD1 | TRBJ1-2 | TRBV6-5 | NA | TGTGCCAGCAGGACAGGGTCCAACTATGGCTACACCTTC | CASRTGSNYGYTF
NA | TRBJ2-7 | TRBV14 | NA | TGTGCCAGCAGAAGAACTCTAGGTGACGGAGAGCAGTACTTC | CASRRTLGDGEQYF
NA | TRBJ1-4 | TRBV18 | NA | TGTGCCAGCTCACTAAACGTCGCAACTAATGAAAAACTGTTTTTT | CASSLNVATNEKLFF
NA | TRBJ2-2 | TRBV7-6 | NA | TGTGCCAGCAGCTTAGCTTACACCGGGGAGCTGTTTTTT | CASSLAYTGELFF
TRBD2 | TRBJ2-3 | TRBV2 | NA | TGTGCCAGCTATAGCCCGCTAGCGGGAGTAGGAGATACGCAGTATTTT | CASYSPLAGVGDTQYF
TRBD1 | TRBJ1-4 | TRBV6-5 | NA | TGTGCCAGCAGTACCCGGACAGGAAAAGGGGAAAAACTGTTTTTT | CASSTRTGKGEKLFF
NA | TRBJ2-3 | TRBV19 | NA | TGTGCCAGTAGTATGGTAGCTACCGGGGATACGCAGTATTTT | CASSMVATGDTQYF
NA | TRBJ2-1 | TRBV29-1 | NA | TGCAGCGTATACCTAGCGAATACCTACAATGAGCAGTTCTTC | CSVYLANTYNEQFF
NA | TRBJ2-7 | TRBV7-2 | once | TGTGCCAGCAGCTTGCAGGGGCCCGGATACGAGCAGTACTTC | CASSLQGPGYEQYF
TRBD1 | TRBJ1-2 | TRBV28 | NA | TGTGCCAGCAGTTTCGGGACAGCCTATGGCTACACCTTC | CASSFGTAYGYTF
NA | TRBJ1-4 | TRBV6-6 | once | TGTGCCAGCAGTTACGGTGGGGAAAAACTGTTTTTT | CASSYGGEKLFF
NA | TRBJ1-1 | TRBV2 | NA | TGTGCCAGCAGTGAAGAGGGGGGGGCCACTGAAGCTTTCTTT | CASSEEGGATEAFF
TRBD1 | TRBJ1-2 | TRBV5-1 | NA | TGCGCCAGCAGCCCGGACAGGGCTGCTGGCTACACCTTC | CASSPDRAAGYTF
TRBD1 | TRBJ1-2 | TRBV7-9 | few | TGTGCCAGCAGCTTAGGACAGGGGGCTGGAGGCTACACCTTC | CASSLGQGAGGYTF
TRBD1 | TRBJ1-3 | TRBV6-5 | once | TGTGCCAGCAGCGAGACAGGGGCGGAAAACACCATATATTTT | CASSETGAENTIYF
NA | TRBJ1-2 | TRBV6-5 | NA | TGTGCCAGCAGCCGGACAGAGGACTATGGCTACACCTTC | CASSRTEDYGYTF
NA | TRBJ1-6 | TRBV2 | NA | TGTGCCAGCAGTGCATATTCACCCCTCCACTTT | CASSAYSPLHF
TRBD2 | TRBJ2-1 | TRBV19 | once | TGTGCCAGTAGTATTGGTGGTAGCGGGGGGTACAATGAGCAGTTCTTC | CASSIGGSGGYNEQFF
TRBD1 | TRBJ1-1 | TRBV3-1/TRBV3-2 | NA | TGTGCCAGCAGCCAAGCGGACAGGATGAACACTGAAGCTTTCTTT | CASSQADRMNTEAFF
NA | TRBJ1-1 | TRBV11-3 | NA | TGTGCCAGCACCTTTAATAGGAACACTGAAGCTTTCTTT | CASTFNRNTEAFF
NA | TRBJ1-6 | TRBV27 | NA | TGTGCCAGCACCACTGACATTAATTCACCCCTCCACTTT | CASTTDINSPLHF
NA | TRBJ2-7 | TRBV12-3/TRBV12-4 | NA | TGTGCCAGCCAGGGGCGAGGAGAGCAGTACTTC | CASQGRGEQYF
TRBD2 | TRBJ2-1 | TRBV7-9 | NA | TGTGCCAGCAGCCCCGGGACTAGCGGAGGGGTTGTATGGAATGAGCAGTTCTTC | CASSPGTSGGVVWNEQFF
NA | TRBJ2-3 | TRBV11-3 | NA | TGTGCCAGCAGCCCCAGAGGGGCAGATACGCAGTATTTT | CASSPRGADTQYF
TRBD1 | TRBJ1-1 | TRBV6-5 | NA | TGTGCCAACCCCTGGGGAGGGGGCGCAGCTTTCTTT | CANPWGGGAAFF
NA | TRBJ2-2 | TRBV9 | NA | TGTGCCAGCAGCGGGCACCCGAACACCGGGGAGCTGTTTTTT | CASSGHPNTGELFF
NA | TRBJ1-4 | TRBV4-2 | once | TGTGCCAGCAGCCAAGGACAGGTTGAAAAACTGTTTTTT | CASSQGQVEKLFF
NA | TRBJ2-1 | TRBV2 | NA | TGTGCCAGTTCCGAAGGGCGGGGGCAGTTCTTC | CASSEGRGQFF
NA | TRBJ1-6 | TRBV29-1 | NA | TGCAGCGTTGAGGACCCGCCTGGGGCTTCACCCCTCCACTTT | CSVEDPPGASPLHF
TRBD1 | TRBJ1-1 | TRBV11-3 | NA | TGTGCCAGCAGCTTACCCTGGACAGGGCGCGCCACTGAAGCTTTCTTT | CASSLPWTGRATEAFF
TRBD1 | TRBJ1-2 | TRBV6-5 | once | TGTGCCAGCAGTTACCGGGGACAGCCGCATGGCTACACCTTC | CASSYRGQPHGYTF
TRBD2 | TRBJ2-1 | TRBV25-1 | NA | TGTGCCAGCAGTGACCGCCTAGCGGGTAATGAGCAGTTCTTC | CASSDRLAGNEQFF
TRBD1 | TRBJ2-7 | TRBV5-1 | NA | TGCGCCAGCAGCTTGGTTCCTGGGGCAGGGGGTGGCGAGCAGTACTTC | CASSLVPGAGGGEQYF
NA | TRBJ2-4 | TRBV11-2 | NA | TGTGCCAGCAGCTTGAGTAGGGCGGTTCAGTACTTC | CASSLSRAVQYF
NA | TRBJ1-1 | TRBV5-1 | NA | TGCGCCATCACGATGAACACTGAAGCTTTCTTT | CAITMNTEAFF
NA | TRBJ1-1 | TRBV5-6 | NA | TGTGCCAGCAGCTTGTGGGGGGTCCGTACTGAAGCTTTCTTT | CASSLWGVRTEAFF
NA | TRBJ1-1 | TRBV6-6 | NA | TGTGCCAGCAGCGACCTAACCCGGGGGGACCCTGAAGCTTTCTTT | CASSDLTRGDPEAFF